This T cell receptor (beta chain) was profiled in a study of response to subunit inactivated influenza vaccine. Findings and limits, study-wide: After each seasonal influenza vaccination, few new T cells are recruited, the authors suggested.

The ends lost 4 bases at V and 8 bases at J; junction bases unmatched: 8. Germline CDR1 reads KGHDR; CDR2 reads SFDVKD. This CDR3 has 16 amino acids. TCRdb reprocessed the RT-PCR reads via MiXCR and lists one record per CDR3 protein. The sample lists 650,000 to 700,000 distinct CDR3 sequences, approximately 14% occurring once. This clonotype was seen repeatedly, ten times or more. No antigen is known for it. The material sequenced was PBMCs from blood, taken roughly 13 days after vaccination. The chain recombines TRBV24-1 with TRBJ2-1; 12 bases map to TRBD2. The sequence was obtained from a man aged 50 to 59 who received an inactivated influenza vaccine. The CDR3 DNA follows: TGTGCCACCAGTGACGGAACTAGCGGGGGGCGGGATGAGCAGTTCTTC. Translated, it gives CATSDGTSGGRDEQFF.